The 29 T cell receptor beta chains presented below share a single source sample, sequenced in a study of blood T cell repertoires in COVID-19. The repertoire was sequenced with immunoSEQ multiplex PCR; TCRdb's copy has only in-frame clones and lacks some. This sample carries 150,000 to 200,000 clones, around nine tenths of them seen once, and the ten largest clones take approximately 0.8%. Sequenced input: PBMCs or T cells enriched from blood (not recorded which). The source is a woman aged 18-29 years who had recovered from COVID-19.

This chain joins TRBV5-5 and TRBJ2-3; D remains unclear. The V and J ends lost 0 bases and 4 bases respectively, with 12 bases between them. CDR3 length equals 15 residues. The germline CDR1 and CDR2 sequences are SGHKS and YYEKEE (reference sequence). In nucleotides, the CDR3 is TGTGCCAGCAGCTTGGGGCCAGTAAACCCAGATACGCAGTATTTT. It encodes CASSLGPVNPDTQYF.

The rearrangement uses TRBV18 and TRBJ1-1; D is uncertain. Germline values: CDR1 KGHSH, CDR2 LQKENI. The CDR3 loop spans 14 amino acids. V lost 0 bases and J lost 5, with 10 bases in between. Here the CDR3 reads CASSPPTGGTEAFF. CDR3 in DNA: TGTGCCAGCTCACCACCGACGGGTGGGACTGAAGCTTTCTTT.

The rearrangement links TRBV9 to TRBJ2-6, with D perhaps matching TRBD2 (5 bases). Germline V gene sequence: CDR1 SGDLS, CDR2 YYNGEE. V lost 1 base, J lost 0 bases, and 14 bases lay in between. This CDR3 contains 18 residues. The CDR3 nucleotides are TGTGCCAGCAGCGTACGGCTGTTTGGGAGCTCTGGGGCCAACGTCCTGACTTTC. Translation: CASSVRLFGSSGANVLTF.

The chain is built from TRBV19 and TRBJ2-3; tentative D call: TRBD2 (7 bases). The CDR3 consists of 14 residues. V shed 9 bases and J shed 4 bases, with 17 bases lying between them. Germline CDR1 and CDR2: LNHDA and SQIVND (reference sequence). The CDR3 sequence is CARRGGRASDTQYF. The CDR3 nucleotides read TGTGCCAGAAGGGGGGGGAGGGCTTCAGATACGCAGTATTTT. Variable domain in full (rest from reference TRBV19 and TRBJ2-3): DGGITQSPKYLFRKEGQNVTLSCEQNLNHDAMYWYRQDPGQGLRLIYYSQIVNDFQKGDIAEGYSVSREKKESFPLTVTSAQKNPTAFYLCARRGGRASDTQYFGPGTRLTVL.

The chain links TRBV6-2 or TRBV6-3 to TRBJ1-5, with TRBD1 matching 10 bases. V lost 5 bases to trimming and J lost 6 bases; unmatched junction nucleotides: 10. The germline V gene encodes CDR1 MNHEY and CDR2 SVGEGT. CDR3 length: 16 amino acids. The CDR3 is CASSGRQGAVGQPQHF. The CDR3 DNA reads as TGTGCCAGCAGTGGTCGACAGGGGGCCGTCGGTCAGCCCCAGCATTTT.

The rearrangement links TRBV4-2 to TRBJ1-1; the match to TRBD1 covers 7 bases. Trimming removed 0 bases from V and 0 bases from J; junction bases left unmatched: 13. This CDR3 contains 19 residues. Germline assignment: CDR1 LGHNA and CDR2 YNFKEQ. CDR3 bases: TGTGCCAGCAGCCAAGATCTGAGGGGGCAAAGCCAGCTGAACACTGAAGCTTTCTTT. This sequence encodes CASSQDLRGQSQLNTEAFF.

This chain uses TRBV10-1 with TRBJ2-2; no firm D call. V lost 6 bases to trimming and J lost 6 bases, with 8 bases between them. The germline CDR1 and CDR2 sequences are WNHNN and SYGVQD (reference sequence). The CDR3 has 12 residues. The CDR3 sequence: CASRSPAGELFF. The CDR3 DNA reads as TGCGCCAGCAGATCCCCCGCCGGGGAGCTGTTTTTT.

The rearrangement links TRBV7-8 to TRBJ1-1; D remains unclear. V dropped 3 bases and J dropped 2 bases, with 13 bases sitting between them. This CDR3 has 15 amino acids. Germline V gene data show CDR1 as SGHVS and CDR2 as FQNEAQ. CDR3 DNA: TGTGCCAGCAGCTTGAAGATCCCTAGAAACACTGAAGCTTTCTTT. Encoded protein: CASSLKIPRNTEAFF.

The chain couples TRBV4-3 to TRBJ2-3; D is undetermined. From germline, CDR1 is LGHNA and CDR2 YSLEER. V gave up 4 bases and J gave up 6 bases, with 14 bases separating them. There are 14 residues in the CDR3. CDR3 amino acids: CASSRVARSDTQYF. DNA for the CDR3: TGCGCCAGCAGCCGAGTTGCTCGTTCCGATACGCAGTATTTT.

This clone has only one observation. Relative to the germline gene, one junction end is altered; a read error may explain this. The chain recombines TRBV7-7 with TRBJ2-3, with D possibly being TRBD1 (6 bases). Germline V lookup: CDR1 SSHAT, CDR2 FNYEAQ (reference sequence). The length of the CDR3 is 15 residues. CDR3 protein: CASSPGAGSTDTQYF. Written as DNA, the CDR3 is TGTGCTAGCAGCCCAGGGGCCGGGAGCACAGATACGCAGTATTTT.

V usage is TRBV19 and J usage is TRBJ1-6, with TRBD1 as a possible D gene (6 bases). Germline V gene data show CDR1 as LNHDA and CDR2 as SQIVND (reference sequence). V was clipped by 4 bases and J by 15 bases, with 31 bases between them. The CDR3 contains 18 residues. This CDR3 is CASSTGVTQGKAFSVLHF. The CDR3 DNA sequence: TGTGCCAGTAGTACCGGAGTCACTCAGGGGAAGGCTTTCTCGGTCCTCCACTTT.

The J gene is TRBJ2-3, the V gene TRBV11-1; D perhaps matches TRBD2 (6 bases). The CDR3 consists of 16 residues. Germline CDR1 reads SGHAT; CDR2 reads FQDESV (reference sequence). Between the trimmed V and J ends, which lost 5 bases and 2 bases, there was a span of 17 bases. The CDR3 loop reads CASSLQAGPFTDTQYF. CDR3 sequence (DNA): TGTGCCAGCAGCCTCCAGGCGGGACCTTTCACAGATACGCAGTATTTT.

The chain employs TRBV7-9 and TRBJ2-3; no reliable D call. This CDR3 contains 13 residues. Germline CDR1 is SEHNR and CDR2 is FQNEAQ (reference sequence). The ends were cut back, 2 bases at V and 4 bases at J, with 7 bases in the middle. The chain's CDR3 is CASSLSPSDTQYF. The CDR3 DNA is TGTGCCAGCAGCTTATCCCCCTCAGATACGCAGTATTTT.

The chain uses TRBV2 and TRBJ2-2; D unresolved. Trimming stripped 0 bases from V and 0 bases from J, with 14 bases between. Germline values: CDR1 SNHLY, CDR2 FYNNEI. CDR3 length equals 18 residues. CDR3 DNA: TGTGCCAGCAGTGAAGCGTGGTCGATCTACGCGAACACCGGGGAGCTGTTTTTT. Translation: CASSEAWSIYANTGELFF.

This sequence joins TRBV19 and TRBJ1-1; 8 bases map to TRBD1. The germline gives CDR1 LNHDA, CDR2 SQIVND (reference sequence). V lost 7 bases, J lost 4 bases, and 5 bases stayed unmatched. The CDR3 is 13 residues long. The CDR3 nucleotides read TGTGCCAGTACCCTTACAGGGGGCACTGAAGCTTTCTTT. Residues: CASTLTGGTEAFF. Filled out from reference TRBV19 and TRBJ1-1, the complete variable domain reads DGGITQSPKYLFRKEGQNVTLSCEQNLNHDAMYWYRQDPGQGLRLIYYSQIVNDFQKGDIAEGYSVSREKKESFPLTVTSAQKNPTAFYLCASTLTGGTEAFFGQGTRLTVV.

This sequence joins TRBV4-2 and TRBJ2-3; the D is unclear. This CDR3 is 18 amino acids long. Germline assignment: CDR1 LGHNA and CDR2 YNFKEQ. Trimming pared 0 bases from V and 0 bases from J, leaving 16 bases between. CDR3: CASSQDVVLATSTDTQYF. As DNA, the CDR3 is TGTGCCAGCAGCCAAGACGTCGTACTCGCAACTAGCACAGATACGCAGTATTTT.

This clone was seen only once. This chain links TRBV28 with TRBJ1-6, with D hard to call. V was pared by 2 bases and J by 7 bases, with 12 bases between. The CDR3 length is 15 residues. CDR1 and CDR2 from the germline V gene are MDHEN and SYDVKM. The CDR3 DNA follows: TGTGCCAGCAGTTTACTCTTCGGGATGAATTCACCCCTCCACTTT. Translated, it gives CASSLLFGMNSPLHF.

The chain recombines TRBV27 with TRBJ1-1; 9 positions match TRBD1. The V gene's germline CDR1 is MNHEY and CDR2 SMNVEV (reference sequence). The junction had 5 bases not matched to a gene; V was cut back by 3 bases and J by 6 bases. CDR3 size: 14 residues. CDR3 bases: TGTGCCAGCAGTTTGGGGACAGGGCGGGCTGAAGCTTTCTTT. Translated: CASSLGTGRAEAFF.

The chain is built from TRBV7-2 and TRBJ1-1; D unresolved. The CDR3 runs 14 residues. Germline V gives CDR1 SGHTA, CDR2 FQGNSA. The V end lost 7 bases, the J end lost 2 bases, and 14 bases lay between the germline ends. CDR3 DNA: TGTGCCAGCACCCAACTCACAGTTAACACTGAAGCTTTCTTT. Amino acid sequence: CASTQLTVNTEAFF. Using reference TRBV7-2 and TRBJ1-1 for the parts outside the CDR3, the full variable domain is GAGVSQSPSNKVTEKGKDVELRCDPISGHTALYWYRQSLGQGLEFLIYFQGNSAPDKSGLPSDRFSAERTGGSVSTLTIQRTQQEDSAVYLCASTQLTVNTEAFFGQGTRLTVV.

J is TRBJ1-3 and V is TRBV21-1; the D call in the table, TRBD1, was not verified against the DNA. TRBV21-1 represents a pseudogene. This CDR3 comprises 20 residues. CDR3 sequence (DNA): TGTGCCAGCAGCACGAGTGCCTCGACAGGGTCAAAAGCTCTTGGGAACACCATATATTTT. Amino acid sequence: CASSTSASTGSKALGNTIYF.

The chain is built from TRBV19 and TRBJ2-1; 7 positions match TRBD2. V dropped 6 bases and J dropped 0; count of bases not matched to a gene: 5. CDR3 length: 15 amino acids. Germline CDR1 reads LNHDA; CDR2 reads SQIVND (reference sequence). The CDR3 loop reads CASSVAGRSYNEQFF. CDR3 sequence (DNA): TGTGCCAGTAGCGTAGCGGGCCGCTCCTACAATGAGCAGTTCTTC.

V and J are TRBV7-2 and TRBJ1-2; D remains unclear. This CDR3 region has 18 residues. V was trimmed by 3 bases and J by 8 bases, leaving 28 bases between them. Germline V lookup: CDR1 SGHTA, CDR2 FQGNSA. The CDR3 reads CASSFSPTNTWAPGGYTF. CDR3 DNA sequence: TGTGCCAGCAGCTTTTCCCCCACAAACACTTGGGCCCCTGGAGGCTACACCTTC.

V and J are TRBV4-2 and TRBJ2-5; TRBD2 might be the D (6 bases). Germline CDR1 is LGHNA and CDR2 is YNFKEQ. The CDR3 runs 17 residues. The V end lost 0 bases, the J end lost 4 bases, and 18 bases lay between the germline ends. The CDR3 DNA is TGTGCCAGCAGCCAAGAGGGCAGTAACGGGAGACGAGAGACCCAGTACTTC. Protein: CASSQEGSNGRRETQYF.

V and J are TRBV28 and TRBJ2-1; D remains unclear. Trimming removed 5 bases from V and 3 bases from J, with 14 bases in between. CDR1 is MDHEN and CDR2 is SYDVKM in the germline V gene. The CDR3 is 15 residues long. Here the CDR3 DNA reads TGTGCCAGCAGTCCCTCCGGGTCTGGCTACAATGAGCAGTTCTTC. Translation gives CASSPSGSGYNEQFF. Looking up the rest from reference TRBV28 and TRBJ2-1 gives the full variable domain: DVKVTQSSRYLVKRTGEKVFLECVQDMDHENMFWYRQDPGLGLRLIYFSYDVKMKEKGDIPEGYSVSREKKERFSLILESASTNQTSMYLCASSPSGSGYNEQFFGPGTRLTVL.

The J gene is TRBJ2-7, the V gene TRBV11-2; D may be TRBD2 (5 bases). Germline CDR1 and CDR2: SGHAT and FQNNGV. The CDR3 spans 18 residues. Trimming removed 2 bases from V and 0 bases from J, with 20 bases in between. The CDR3 nucleotides are TGTGCCAGCAGCTTAATTAGTCGAGGCCCCGGGATCTCCTACGAGCAGTACTTC. This gives the protein CASSLISRGPGISYEQYF.

The chain links TRBV2 to TRBJ2-1, with 12 bases identical to TRBD2. The germline gives CDR1 SNHLY, CDR2 FYNNEI. J was trimmed by 7 bases and V by 4 bases; bases with no gene match: 5. The CDR3 is made up of 15 amino acids. CDR3 region: CASSATSGRTNEQFF. In nucleotides, the CDR3 is TGTGCCAGCAGTGCCACTAGCGGGAGGACGAATGAGCAGTTCTTC.

This clone showed up just once. The chain has TRBV7-8 and TRBJ1-2; D call uncertain. This CDR3 has 14 residues. Deletions cut 3 bases from V and 4 bases from J, with 12 bases between. Looked up from germline, CDR1 is SGHVS and CDR2 is FQNEAQ. The CDR3 sequence is CASSLDRAGYGYTF. The DNA of the CDR3 is TGTGCCAGCAGCTTGGACCGGGCGGGCTATGGCTACACCTTC.

Only one count was recorded for this clone. The chain carries TRBV28 and TRBJ2-1, with D possibly being TRBD2 (5 bases). In germline, CDR1 is MDHEN, CDR2 SYDVKM. V was cut by 7 bases and J by 0 bases, with 10 bases left in between. The CDR3 sequence is 14 residues long. The CDR3 region has the DNA TGTGCCAGCATGGCGGGCAGCTCCTACAATGAGCAGTTCTTC. Protein: CASMAGSSYNEQFF. The variable domain in full, completed from reference TRBV28 and TRBJ2-1, reads DVKVTQSSRYLVKRTGEKVFLECVQDMDHENMFWYRQDPGLGLRLIYFSYDVKMKEKGDIPEGYSVSREKKERFSLILESASTNQTSMYLCASMAGSSYNEQFFGPGTRLTVL.

This sequence joins TRBV28 and TRBJ2-2; 10 nucleotides agree with TRBD1. V lost 7 bases, J lost 4 bases, and 9 bases stayed unmatched. The CDR3 extends over 16 amino acids. Per the germline V gene, CDR1 is MDHEN and CDR2 is SYDVKM. CDR3 in DNA: TGTGCCAGCAATAGAGCCGGGACAGGGGCCACCGGGGAGCTGTTTTTT. Translation gives CASNRAGTGATGELFF.